What follows is one T cell receptor (beta chain) and its context. Its matching antigen is unknown. V was trimmed by 2 bases and J by 2 bases, leaving 5 bases between them. This CDR3 spans 13 amino acids. Germline V gene sequence: CDR1 MNHEY, CDR2 SVGAGI. This specimen belongs to a study of T cell responses to AZD1222 COVID-19 vaccine. Libraries were prepared by immunoSEQ multiplex PCR; TCRdb keeps only in-frame clonotypes and omits some of them. Here the sample spans about 120,000 clones, around 87% being singletons. Whole-study findings and limits: Donors skewed white British and female; clonal diversity was possibly underestimated.

The clonotype comes from an adult in good health. The chain links TRBV6-5 to TRBJ2-3; D call uncertain. The sequenced sample was peripheral blood, obtained on day 0 of AZD1222 vaccination. CDR3 in amino acids: CASSYIPTDTQYF. The CDR3 DNA sequence: TGTGCCAGCAGTTACATCCCCACAGATACGCAGTATTTT.